These T cell receptor beta chains were read from a single sample in a study of blood T cells in healthy people across ages. TCRdb used MiXCR to reprocess the 5' RACE reads, holding one entry per CDR3 protein. Among approximately 780,000 distinct CDR3 sequences listed, under 30% were seen once. These same records also appear under a second study, on T cells of mothers and their children.

Sample: blood. Receptors were obtained from a boy under 18 in good health. The CDR3 runs from the conserved cysteine through the conserved F or W. D genes are given only for firm matches. For some rows the clone size is stated as once, few or many, or as a class when expanded; others skip it.

TRBJ2-3 TRBD1 TRBV7-9 few CASRSPQRTGRGTDTQYF TGTGCCAGCAGATCCCCTCAAAGGACAGGGAGAGGCACAGATACGCAGTATTTT
TRBJ2-1 TRBD2 TRBV5-1 . CASSLRAGGGNEQFF TGCGCCAGCAGCTTGAGGGCGGGAGGAGGCAATGAGCAGTTCTTC
TRBJ1-6 . TRBV20-1 few CSARDRGLGSYNSPLHF TGCAGTGCTAGAGATAGAGGGTTGGGGTCCTATAATTCACCCCTCCACTTT
TRBJ2-2 . TRBV6-5 . CASSPSTNGELFF TGTGCCAGCAGTCCCTCGACCAACGGGGAGCTGTTTTTT
TRBJ2-7 TRBD1 TRBV20-1 few CSARRTGINEQYF TGCAGTGCTAGGAGGACAGGGATCAACGAGCAGTACTTC
TRBJ2-1 TRBD2 TRBV7-6 . CASSFFTSGPYNEQFF TGTGCCAGCAGCTTTTTTACTAGCGGGCCCTACAATGAGCAGTTCTTC
TRBJ2-5 . TRBV5-1 . CASSLGQAETQYF TGTGCCAGCTCACTGGGGCAAGCAGAGACCCAGTACTTC
TRBJ2-5 . TRBV3-1 . CASSQRTAVGETQYF TGTGCCAGCAGCCAGCGGACTGCCGTCGGAGAGACCCAGTACTTC
TRBJ2-5 TRBD1 TRBV6-1 . CASSENDRGTQYF TGTGCCAGCAGTGAAAATGACAGGGGGACCCAGTACTTC
TRBJ1-1 . TRBV12-3/TRBV12-4 few CASSFQAGLGTVAFF TGTGCCAGCAGTTTCCAAGCCGGGCTCGGAACTGTAGCTTTCTTT
TRBJ2-7 TRBD1 TRBV20-1 few CSARPGQGTYEQYF TGCAGTGCTAGACCGGGACAGGGTACCTACGAGCAGTACTTC
TRBJ1-1 . TRBV5-1 few CASSFLGNMNTEAFF TGCGCCAGCAGCTTCCTGGGGAACATGAACACTGAAGCTTTCTTT
TRBJ2-5 . TRBV12-3/TRBV12-4 many CASSLGAGQETQYF TGTGCCAGCTCCCTCGGGGCGGGGCAAGAGACCCAGTACTTC
TRBJ2-1 TRBD2 TRBV5-1 . CASRLGLGSSYNEQFF TGCGCCAGCAGGTTGGGACTAGGTAGTTCCTACAATGAGCAGTTCTTC
TRBJ2-1 . TRBV13 few CASSRRGGAEQFF TGTGCCAGCAGCCGTCGAGGTGGAGCTGAGCAGTTCTTC
TRBJ2-5 . TRBV6-5 . CASSLRIGETQYF TGTGCCAGCAGTCTACGGATAGGAGAGACCCAGTACTTC
TRBJ2-1 TRBD2 TRBV10-3 . CSISGGYEQFF TGTTCCATCAGCGGGGGGTATGAGCAGTTCTTC
TRBJ2-2 . TRBV7-9 few CASSLLGGAANTGELFF TGTGCCAGCAGCTTATTGGGTGGAGCAGCGAACACCGGGGAGCTGTTTTTT
TRBJ1-4 . TRBV5-1 . CASSLNGPYEKLFF TGCGCCAGCAGCTTGAACGGGCCCTATGAAAAACTGTTTTTT
TRBJ2-6 . TRBV20-1 . CSARFSGANVLTF TGCAGTGCTAGATTCTCGGGGGCCAACGTCCTGACTTTC
TRBJ1-1 . TRBV12-3/TRBV12-4 . CASSFKGGGTTEAFF TGTGCCAGTAGTTTTAAAGGAGGGGGTACCACTGAAGCTTTCTTT
TRBJ2-1 TRBD2 TRBV12-3/TRBV12-4 many CASSPMAGGLYNEQFF TGTGCCAGCAGTCCCATGGCGGGGGGCCTTTACAATGAGCAGTTCTTC
TRBJ2-6 . TRBV7-2 few CASSWRAGSGANVLTF TGTGCCAGCAGCTGGAGGGCGGGGTCCGGGGCCAACGTCCTGACTTTC
TRBJ1-1 . TRBV27 . CASMAGVNTEAFF TGTGCCAGCATGGCAGGGGTGAACACTGAAGCTTTCTTT
TRBJ2-1 TRBD2 TRBV5-1 few CASSLKPARAGAYNEQFF TGCGCCAGCAGCTTGAAGCCAGCGCGAGCGGGGGCCTACAATGAGCAGTTCTTC
TRBJ2-1 . TRBV5-6 . CASSPGARSYNEQFF TGTGCCAGCAGTCCGGGGGCCCGCTCCTACAATGAGCAGTTCTTC
TRBJ2-3 TRBD2 TRBV28 few CASLSGGTADTQYF TGTGCCAGCCTTAGCGGGGGGACCGCGGATACGCAGTATTTT
TRBJ2-7 TRBD1 TRBV6-2/TRBV6-3 few CASSYPGQVFSYEQYF TGTGCCAGCAGTTACCCAGGACAGGTCTTCTCCTACGAGCAGTACTTC
TRBJ2-1 TRBD1 TRBV5-5 . CASSLRTGAGLNEQFF TGTGCCAGCAGCTTGAGGACAGGGGCTGGGCTCAATGAGCAGTTCTTC
TRBJ2-5 . TRBV6-6 few CASSGAGGETQYF TGTGCCAGCAGTGGAGCTGGGGGGGAGACCCAGTACTTC
TRBJ2-5 TRBD2 TRBV20-1 . CSASLAGGIETQYF TGCAGTGCTAGTCTAGCGGGGGGGATAGAGACCCAGTACTTC
TRBJ2-5 TRBD2 TRBV20-1 few CSATTGTSGGETQYF TGCAGTGCCACTACCGGGACTAGCGGTGGAGAGACCCAGTACTTC
TRBJ2-4 . TRBV5-1 . CASSLGRGEPRDIQYF TGCGCCAGCAGCTTGGGCAGGGGGGAACCTAGGGACATTCAGTACTTC
TRBJ1-2 . TRBV3-1 few CASSQADPGGYGYTF TGTGCCAGCAGCCAAGCCGACCCCGGGGGCTATGGCTACACCTTC
TRBJ2-7 . TRBV15 . CATSTSDGYEQYF TGTGCCACCAGCACCTCGGACGGCTACGAGCAGTACTTC
TRBJ2-5 TRBD1 TRBV25-1 . CASSEYGDRGETQYF TGTGCCAGCAGTGAATATGGGGACAGGGGAGAGACCCAGTACTTC
TRBJ2-5 TRBD2 TRBV20-1 few CSAPSGGETQYF TGCAGTGCTCCTAGCGGGGGGGAGACCCAGTACTTC
TRBJ1-1 . TRBV5-1 once CASRFEDRQANTEAFF TGCGCCAGCAGATTTGAGGACCGACAGGCCAACACTGAAGCTTTCTTT
TRBJ2-5 TRBD2 TRBV3-1 few CASSQDPRLAGQLYQETQYF TGTGCCAGCAGCCAAGATCCGAGGCTAGCGGGGCAGCTTTACCAAGAGACCCAGTACTTC
TRBJ1-1 . TRBV7-9 few CAGREDVAEAFF TGTGCCGGCAGGGAGGATGTCGCTGAAGCTTTCTTT
TRBJ2-7 . TRBV10-2 . CASSASEQYF TGCGCCAGCAGTGCGAGCGAGCAGTACTTC
TRBJ1-4 . TRBV10-3 few CAISGAGNEKLFF TGTGCCATCAGTGGGGCAGGGAATGAAAAGCTGTTTTTT
TRBJ2-5 TRBD2 TRBV5-1 . CASSYRREGQETQYF TGCGCCAGCAGCTACCGCCGGGAGGGGCAAGAGACCCAGTACTTC
TRBJ2-1 . TRBV6-6 few CASSYRRVSSYNEQFF TGTGCCAGCAGTTACCGCAGGGTAAGCTCCTACAATGAGCAGTTCTTC
TRBJ1-2 . TRBV6-5 few CASSYENGGRGYTF TGTGCCAGCAGTTACGAAAATGGGGGACGTGGCTACACCTTC
TRBJ1-1 . TRBV7-9 few CASRADSTEAFF TGTGCCAGCAGAGCTGACAGCACTGAAGCTTTCTTT
TRBJ1-1 . TRBV21-1 . CASSKEPASLGTEAFF TGTGCCAGCAGCAAAGAACCAGCCTCCCTTGGGACTGAAGCTTTCTTT
TRBJ2-5 TRBD1 TRBV5-1 . CASSSRTGPSETQYF TGCGCCAGCAGCAGCCGGACAGGCCCCTCGGAGACCCAGTACTTC
TRBJ2-7 . TRBV24-1 . CATSDPHREGSYEQYF TGTGCCACCAGTGATCCACACAGGGAGGGCTCCTACGAGCAGTACTTC
TRBJ2-5 . TRBV7-9 . CASSLASLETQYF TGTGCCAGCAGCTTAGCCAGTCTCGAGACCCAGTACTTC
TRBJ2-7 . TRBV6-5 many CASSRGPSYEQYF TGTGCCAGCAGTCGCGGCCCATCCTACGAGCAGTACTTC